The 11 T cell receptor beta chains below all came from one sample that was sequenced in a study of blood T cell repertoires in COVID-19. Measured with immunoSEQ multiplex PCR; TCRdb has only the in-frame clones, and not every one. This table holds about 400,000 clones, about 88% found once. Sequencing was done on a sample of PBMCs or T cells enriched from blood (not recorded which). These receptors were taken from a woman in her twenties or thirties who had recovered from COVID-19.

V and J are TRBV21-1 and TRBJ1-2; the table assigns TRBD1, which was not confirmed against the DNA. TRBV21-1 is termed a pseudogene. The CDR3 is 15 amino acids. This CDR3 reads CASRRGRTDHYGYTF. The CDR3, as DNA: TGTGCCAGCAGGAGGGGAAGGACAGATCACTATGGCTACACCTTC.

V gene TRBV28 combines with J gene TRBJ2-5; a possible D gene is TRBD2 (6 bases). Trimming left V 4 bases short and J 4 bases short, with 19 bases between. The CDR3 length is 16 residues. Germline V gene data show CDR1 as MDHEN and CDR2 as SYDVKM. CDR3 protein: CASSSSGDGSPETQYF. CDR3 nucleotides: TGTGCCAGCAGTTCCTCGGGAGATGGGAGCCCAGAGACCCAGTACTTC. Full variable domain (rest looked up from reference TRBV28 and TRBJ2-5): DVKVTQSSRYLVKRTGEKVFLECVQDMDHENMFWYRQDPGLGLRLIYFSYDVKMKEKGDIPEGYSVSREKKERFSLILESASTNQTSMYLCASSSSGDGSPETQYFGPGTRLLVL.

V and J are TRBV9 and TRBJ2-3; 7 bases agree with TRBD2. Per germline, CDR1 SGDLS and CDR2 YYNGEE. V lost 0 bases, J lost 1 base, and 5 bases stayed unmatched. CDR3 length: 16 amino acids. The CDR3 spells CASSVGGGRGTDTQYF. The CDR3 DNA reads TGTGCCAGCAGCGTAGGGGGTGGGAGGGGCACAGATACGCAGTATTTT. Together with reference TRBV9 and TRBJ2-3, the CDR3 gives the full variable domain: DSGVTQTPKHLITATGQRVTLRCSPRSGDLSVYWYQQSLDQGLQFLIQYYNGEERAKGNILERFSAQQFPDLHSELNLSSLELGDSALYFCASSVGGGRGTDTQYFGPGTRLTVL.

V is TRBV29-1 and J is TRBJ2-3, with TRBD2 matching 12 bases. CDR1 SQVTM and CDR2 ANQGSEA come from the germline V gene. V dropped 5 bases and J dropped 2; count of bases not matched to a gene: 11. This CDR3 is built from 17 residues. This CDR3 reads CSVHAWGTSGFTDTQYF. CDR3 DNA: TGCAGCGTTCACGCTTGGGGGACTAGCGGGTTCACAGATACGCAGTATTTT.

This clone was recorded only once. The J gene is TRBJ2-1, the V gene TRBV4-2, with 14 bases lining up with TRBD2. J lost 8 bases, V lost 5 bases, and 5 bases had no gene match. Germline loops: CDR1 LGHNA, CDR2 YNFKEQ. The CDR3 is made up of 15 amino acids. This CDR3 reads CASSTRLAGGHEQFF. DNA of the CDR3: TGTGCCAGCAGCACACGACTAGCGGGAGGGCATGAGCAGTTCTTC.

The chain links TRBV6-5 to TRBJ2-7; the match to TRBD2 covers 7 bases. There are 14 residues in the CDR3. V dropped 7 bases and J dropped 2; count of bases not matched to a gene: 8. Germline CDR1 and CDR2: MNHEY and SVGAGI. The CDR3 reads CASIRAGSPYEQYF. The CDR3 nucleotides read TGTGCCAGCATCCGAGCGGGGTCCCCCTACGAGCAGTACTTC.

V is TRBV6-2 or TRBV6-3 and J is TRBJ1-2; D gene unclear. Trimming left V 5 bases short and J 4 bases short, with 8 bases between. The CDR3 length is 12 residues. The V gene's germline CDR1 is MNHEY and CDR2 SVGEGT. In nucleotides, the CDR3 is TGTGCCAGCAGTGAGGTGGCCTATGGCTACACCTTC. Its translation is CASSEVAYGYTF.

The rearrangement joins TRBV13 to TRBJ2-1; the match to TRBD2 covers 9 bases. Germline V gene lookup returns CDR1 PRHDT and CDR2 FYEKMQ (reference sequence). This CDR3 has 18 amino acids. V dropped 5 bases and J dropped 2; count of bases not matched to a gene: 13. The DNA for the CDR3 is TGTGCCAGCAGCCCGCAACCCGAAGGACTAGCGACCTACAATGAGCAGTTCTTC. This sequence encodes CASSPQPEGLATYNEQFF.

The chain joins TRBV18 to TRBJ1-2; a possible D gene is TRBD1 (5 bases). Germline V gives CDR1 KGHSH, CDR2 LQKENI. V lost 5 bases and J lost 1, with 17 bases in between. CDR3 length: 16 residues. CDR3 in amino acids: CASSASGRIDNYGYTF. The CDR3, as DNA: TGTGCCAGCTCAGCATCAGGGCGAATCGATAACTATGGCTACACCTTC. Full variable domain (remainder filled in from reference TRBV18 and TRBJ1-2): NAGVMQNPRHLVRRRGQEARLRCSPMKGHSHVYWYRQLPEEGLKFMVYLQKENIIDESGMPKERFSAEFPKEGPSILRIQQVVRGDSAAYFCASSASGRIDNYGYTFGSGTRLTVV.

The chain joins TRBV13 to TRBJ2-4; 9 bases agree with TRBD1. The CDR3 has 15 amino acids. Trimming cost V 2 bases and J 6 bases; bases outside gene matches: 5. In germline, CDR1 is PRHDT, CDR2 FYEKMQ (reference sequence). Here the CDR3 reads CASSLRPGQGNIQYF. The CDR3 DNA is TGTGCCAGCAGCTTACGCCCGGGACAGGGAAACATTCAGTACTTC.

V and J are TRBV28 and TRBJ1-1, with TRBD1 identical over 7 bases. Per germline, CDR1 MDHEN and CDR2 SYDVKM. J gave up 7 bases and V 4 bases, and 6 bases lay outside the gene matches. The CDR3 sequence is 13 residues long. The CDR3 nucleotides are TGTGCCAGCAGTTACGTGAGGGGGCTTGAAGCTTTCTTT. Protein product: CASSYVRGLEAFF. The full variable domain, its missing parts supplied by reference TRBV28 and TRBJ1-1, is DVKVTQSSRYLVKRTGEKVFLECVQDMDHENMFWYRQDPGLGLRLIYFSYDVKMKEKGDIPEGYSVSREKKERFSLILESASTNQTSMYLCASSYVRGLEAFFGQGTRLTVV.